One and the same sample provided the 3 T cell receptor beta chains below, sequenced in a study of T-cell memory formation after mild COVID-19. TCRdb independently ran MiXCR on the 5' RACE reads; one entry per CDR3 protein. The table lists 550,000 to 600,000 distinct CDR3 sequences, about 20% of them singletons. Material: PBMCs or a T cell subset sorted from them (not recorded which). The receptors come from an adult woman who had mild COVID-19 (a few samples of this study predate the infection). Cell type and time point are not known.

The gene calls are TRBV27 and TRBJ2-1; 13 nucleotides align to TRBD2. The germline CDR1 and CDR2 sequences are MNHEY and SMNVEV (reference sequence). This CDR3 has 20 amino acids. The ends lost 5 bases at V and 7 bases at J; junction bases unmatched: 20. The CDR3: CASSPILGLAGVPYGNEQFF. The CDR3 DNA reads TGTGCCAGCAGTCCTATCCTTGGACTAGCGGGGGTCCCCTATGGGAATGAGCAGTTCTTC.

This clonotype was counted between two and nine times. The CDR3 bases are TGTGCCAGCAGCTTAGGTACAGGGGGAGCTTTCTTT. This translates into CASSLGTGGAFF. The gene calls are TRBV7-9 and TRBJ1-1; TRBD1 agrees at 8 bases. This CDR3 is 12 amino acids long. Per the germline V gene, CDR1 is SEHNR and CDR2 is FQNEAQ (reference sequence). V gave up 1 base and J gave up 10 bases; unmatched junction bases: 2.

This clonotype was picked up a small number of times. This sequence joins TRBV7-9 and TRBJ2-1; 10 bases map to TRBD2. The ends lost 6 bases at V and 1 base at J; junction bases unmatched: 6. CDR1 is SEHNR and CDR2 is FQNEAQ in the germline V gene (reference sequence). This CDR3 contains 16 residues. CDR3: CASSPSGGSSYNEQFF. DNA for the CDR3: TGTGCCAGCAGTCCTAGCGGGGGTTCATCCTACAATGAGCAGTTCTTC.